This TCR beta chain was observed in a study of metastatic and nonmetastatic thyroid tumors. Nobody among the patients had been given any treatment before thyroid surgery. Per the original methods: A papillary thyroid cancer distant-metastasis classifier was built from CDR3 differences across clinicopathological groups. Using MiXCR, TCRdb re-called clones from the PCR reads. The V and J calls reflect TCRdb's pipeline rather than the authors' work. The sample lists roughly 70,000 clones, more than 15% occurring once. Trimming shortened V by 1 base and J by 6 bases, and 6 bases separated the two germline ends. Germline assignment: CDR1 KGHSH and CDR2 LQKENI. This CDR3 contains 13 residues.

V gene TRBV18 combines with J gene TRBJ2-2; D unclear. This TCR was recovered from a female donor with papillary thyroid cancer or a benign thyroid nodule (not recorded which). Some clones in this sample may be carry-over from other donors' samples. Sequenced input: blood. The CDR3 is CASSPLGAGELFF. CDR3 DNA sequence: TGTGCCAGCTCACCACTAGGCGCCGGGGAGCTGTTTTTT.